This TCR beta chain stems from a study of OX40 agonist ivuxolimab in advanced cancers. Study summary: Of the participants, more than 35% had some prior anti-PD-1, anti-PD-L1 or anti-CTLA-4 therapy, which was allowed. Whole-study findings and limits: The authors did not determine the antigen specificity of the expanded peripheral T cells.

Method: immunoSEQ multiplex PCR; TCRdb's copy keeps in-frame clones and lacks some. There are tens of thousands of clones in the sample; approximately 86% occur only once, and approximately 5.4% lies in the top ten. The CDR3 is 15 amino acids. Germline values: CDR1 SGHTA, CDR2 FQGTGA. The germline V and J ends were trimmed by 1 base and 2 bases, with 10 bases remaining between them. About this clone: Its antigen is unidentified.

The receptor was derived from an adult with an advanced solid tumor such as melanoma, head and neck, liver or kidney cancer. V is TRBV7-3 and J is TRBJ2-3; D is unclear. This specimen consisted of CD4+ or CD8+ T cells sorted from blood, obtained in a trial of the OX40 agonist ivuxolimab. CDR3 bases: TGTGCCAGCAGCTTAATTCCCACTTCCACAGATACGCAGTATTTT. The encoded protein is CASSLIPTSTDTQYF.